Presented here are 23 T cell receptor beta chains from one specimen sequenced in a study of T cell changes during pregnancy in multiple sclerosis (dated by TCRdb to the late 2010s). Library preparation used the immunoSEQ multiplex PCR assay. Not all clones reach the TCRdb copy of this immuneACCESS table, which keeps in-frame sequences only. Checked studies attribute under half of the gap to unresolved V genes and leave the rest unexplained. The sample has some 110,000 clones on record, 80% to 95% of them singletons. Less than 2% of the sample goes to the ten largest clones. Sequenced here: peripheral blood, sampled in the third trimester of pregnancy. These receptors were taken from a female donor with multiple sclerosis, enrolled in a pregnancy study.

The J gene is TRBJ2-5, the V gene TRBV11-2; 10 nucleotides align to TRBD2. The CDR3 totals 15 residues. CDR1 is SGHAT, CDR2 FQNNGV, per germline. The trim removed 4 bases at V and 6 bases at J, leaving 8 bases unmatched. The CDR3 DNA is TGTGCCAGCAGCTCTGCTAGCGGGAGAGGTCAGACCCAGTACTTC. Translating it yields CASSSASGRGQTQYF.

The rearrangement links TRBV11-2 to TRBJ2-7, with D unresolved. The CDR3 contains 15 residues. The germline V gene encodes CDR1 SGHAT and CDR2 FQNNGV. V was pared by 0 bases and J by 2 bases, with 11 bases between. CDR3 in DNA: TGTGCCAGCAGCTTAGATTTCGCCAGTACCTACGAGCAGTACTTC. Translated: CASSLDFASTYEQYF.

The rearrangement uses TRBV7-3 and TRBJ2-5; D possibly corresponds to TRBD1 (6 bases). The J call is doubtful: the DNA matches TRBJ2-7 better. The CDR3 length is 13 residues. In germline, CDR1 is SGHTA, CDR2 FQGTGA. CDR3: CASSSDRRYEQYF. The CDR3 DNA is TGTGCCAGCAGCTCGGACAGACGATACGAGCAGTACTTC.

This clone has only one observation. The chain joins TRBV18 to TRBJ2-3; tentative D call: TRBD1 (5 bases). CDR3 length equals 14 residues. Germline V gene sequence: CDR1 KGHSH, CDR2 LQKENI. The V end was cut by 6 bases, the J end by 0 bases, with 10 bases between. CDR3 nucleotides: TGTGCCAGCTCGGGTGACAGTAGCACAGATACGCAGTATTTT. It specifies CASSGDSSTDTQYF.

The chain employs TRBV7-8 and TRBJ2-5; D is undetermined. V lost 7 bases and J 1 base, leaving 13 bases between the germline ends. Germline V gives CDR1 SGHVS, CDR2 FQNEAQ. CDR3 length: 14 amino acids. The CDR3 sequence: CASTQGSSQETQYF. CDR3 sequence (DNA): TGTGCCAGCACCCAAGGTAGCTCCCAAGAGACCCAGTACTTC.

The rearrangement links TRBV10-3 to TRBJ2-1, with TRBD1 matching 7 bases. Per the germline V gene, CDR1 is ENHRY and CDR2 is SYGVKD. V lost 10 bases to trimming and J lost 1 base; unmatched junction nucleotides: 22. CDR3 length: 19 residues. This CDR3 reads CATTRPGQSHLGSYNEQFF. CDR3 DNA: TGTGCCACCACTAGGCCGGGACAGTCACATCTTGGATCCTACAATGAGCAGTTCTTC.

The rearrangement links TRBV6-5 to TRBJ1-1; 8 positions match TRBD1. Germline CDR1 reads MNHEY; CDR2 reads SVGAGI. The CDR3 consists of 15 residues. Unmatched junction bases numbered 11, after V lost 5 bases and J lost 6 bases. The CDR3, as DNA: TGTGCCAGCAGTCCCTCGTGGACAGGGAAGGCTGAAGCTTTCTTT. Its translation is CASSPSWTGKAEAFF.

The chain links TRBV6-6 to TRBJ1-3; the D is unclear. Germline V gene lookup returns CDR1 MNHNY and CDR2 SVGAGI (reference sequence). The V end lost 0 bases, the J end lost 1 base, and 7 bases lay between the germline ends. This CDR3 has 15 amino acids. CDR3 coding DNA: TGTGCCAGCAGTTACTCGACGGGGTCTGGAAACACCATATATTTT. Translation gives CASSYSTGSGNTIYF.

The V gene is TRBV4-2, the J gene TRBJ2-3, with 8 bases lining up with TRBD1. The V and J ends lost 3 bases and 2 bases, in that order; junction bases with no gene match: 16. This CDR3 has 19 residues. Germline assignment: CDR1 LGHNA and CDR2 YNFKEQ. The CDR3 DNA reads as TGTGCCAGCAGCCATCCCACACCTTCGACAGGGGAGTACACAGATACGCAGTATTTT. This encodes CASSHPTPSTGEYTDTQYF.

V is TRBV29-1 and J is TRBJ2-2, with 14 bases identical to TRBD2. J gave up 5 bases and V 6 bases, and 2 bases lay outside the gene matches. Germline V gives CDR1 SQVTM, CDR2 ANQGSEA. The CDR3 has 14 amino acids. The CDR3 nucleotides are TGCAGCGTGGGGACTAGCGGGAGTACCGGGGAGCTGTTTTTT. It codes for CSVGTSGSTGELFF.

This chain links TRBV6-5 with TRBJ1-1; D is ambiguous. The CDR3 sequence is 14 residues long. Trimming left V 6 bases short and J 4 bases short, with 15 bases between. Germline V CDR1 and CDR2: MNHEY, SVGAGI. The CDR3 DNA follows: TGTGCCAGCAGGGTTCGGCACCGGGGCACTGAAGCTTTCTTT. Protein sequence: CASRVRHRGTEAFF.

The V gene is TRBV7-9, the J gene TRBJ2-5; D might be TRBD2 (6 bases). Trimming stripped 2 bases from V and 2 bases from J, with 9 bases between. This CDR3 comprises 14 residues. Germline V gives CDR1 SEHNR, CDR2 FQNEAQ (reference sequence). The CDR3 loop reads CASSLNSGQETQYF. Written as DNA, the CDR3 is TGTGCCAGCAGCTTAAATAGCGGTCAAGAGACCCAGTACTTC.

V usage is TRBV19 and J usage is TRBJ2-1; 10 bases are a match to TRBD1. V was clipped by 7 bases and J by 2 bases; unmatched bases: 8. Germline CDR1 reads LNHDA; CDR2 reads SQIVND (reference sequence). The CDR3 length is 16 residues. CDR3 protein: CASISGDRGPYNEQFF. For the CDR3, the DNA is TGTGCCAGTATATCCGGGGACAGGGGTCCCTACAATGAGCAGTTCTTC.

The chain employs TRBV11-3 and TRBJ2-3; 8 bases line up with TRBD1. CDR1 is SGHNT, CDR2 YENEEA, per germline. The CDR3 totals 14 residues. V was clipped by 5 bases and J by 5 bases; unmatched bases: 6. The CDR3 nucleotides are TGTGCCAGCAGCGCCGGACAGGGCGTAGATACGCAGTATTTT. Protein: CASSAGQGVDTQYF. Variable domain in full (rest from reference TRBV11-3 and TRBJ2-3): EAGVVQSPRYKIIEKKQPVAFWCNPISGHNTLYWYLQNLGQGPELLIRYENEEAVDDSQLPKDRFSAERLKGVDSTLKIQPAELGDSAVYLCASSAGQGVDTQYFGPGTRLTVL.

This clone was counted a single time. The chain employs TRBV2 and TRBJ2-1; 8 bases are shared with TRBD2. After removal of 7 bases from V and 7 bases from J, the junction contained 12 bases not matched to a gene. The germline V gene encodes CDR1 SNHLY and CDR2 FYNNEI. The CDR3 loop spans 15 amino acids. The CDR3 DNA reads TGTGCCAGCACCAGTCTAGCGGGTGTGGGTAATGAGCAGTTCTTC. This translates into CASTSLAGVGNEQFF.

J is TRBJ1-2 and V is TRBV18, with D tentatively TRBD1 (6 bases). This CDR3 contains 14 residues. Germline CDR1 reads KGHSH; CDR2 reads LQKENI. V was cut by 4 bases and J by 2 bases, with 11 bases left in between. CDR3 in amino acids: CASSLNRENYGYTF. CDR3 DNA: TGTGCCAGCTCACTGAACAGGGAAAACTATGGCTACACCTTC. The complete variable domain, with remaining parts taken from reference TRBV18 and TRBJ1-2, reads NAGVMQNPRHLVRRRGQEARLRCSPMKGHSHVYWYRQLPEEGLKFMVYLQKENIIDESGMPKERFSAEFPKEGPSILRIQQVVRGDSAAYFCASSLNRENYGYTFGSGTRLTVV.

In this sample, this clone turned up once. The CDR3 DNA reads TGTGCCAGCAGTGCTAGCGGGAGTAGGGGCGAGCAGTACTTC. Protein sequence: CASSASGSRGEQYF. The rearrangement uses TRBV2 and TRBJ2-7; the match to TRBD2 covers 10 bases. This CDR3 has 14 amino acids. The germline CDR1 and CDR2 sequences are SNHLY and FYNNEI. With V trimmed by 4 bases and J by 6 bases, 6 bases remained unmatched.

This chain uses TRBV30 with TRBJ2-1; 7 bases fit TRBD1. This CDR3 contains 15 residues. V lost 0 bases and J lost 1; bases outside the gene matches: 3. CDR1 is GTSNPN, CDR2 SVGIG, per germline (reference sequence). The CDR3 sequence: CAWSVLQGSYNEQFF. The CDR3 DNA is TGTGCCTGGAGTGTTCTACAGGGGTCCTACAATGAGCAGTTCTTC.

This chain links TRBV28 with TRBJ1-3, with no clear D. Trimming pared 3 bases from V and 7 bases from J, leaving 16 bases between. Germline CDR1 is MDHEN and CDR2 is SYDVKM. The CDR3 loop spans 15 amino acids. This chain's CDR3 is CASSLAFALRNTIYF. The CDR3 DNA reads TGTGCCAGCAGTTTGGCTTTCGCTCTTCGTAACACCATATATTTT. Variable domain in full (rest from reference TRBV28 and TRBJ1-3): DVKVTQSSRYLVKRTGEKVFLECVQDMDHENMFWYRQDPGLGLRLIYFSYDVKMKEKGDIPEGYSVSREKKERFSLILESASTNQTSMYLCASSLAFALRNTIYFGEGSWLTVV.

The chain is built from TRBV25-1 and TRBJ1-1; 8 nucleotides match TRBD1. The V and J ends lost 5 bases and 5 bases, in that order; junction bases with no gene match: 10. The germline CDR1 and CDR2 sequences are MGHDK and SYGVNS. The CDR3 spans 15 residues. The CDR3 spells CASSPQTGTGTEAFF. In DNA form, the CDR3 reads TGTGCCAGCAGTCCGCAAACCGGGACAGGTACTGAAGCTTTCTTT.

The J gene is TRBJ2-1, the V gene TRBV6-1; tentative D call: TRBD2 (5 bases). This CDR3 comprises 16 residues. Trimming took 4 bases from V and 3 from J, leaving 16 bases between them. Per the germline V gene, CDR1 is MNHNS and CDR2 is SASEGT. The CDR3 sequence is CASSAGGRAFYNEQFF. CDR3 nucleotide sequence: TGTGCCAGCAGTGCCGGTGGGCGGGCCTTCTACAATGAGCAGTTCTTC.

V and J are TRBV15 and TRBJ1-3, with D perhaps TRBD1 (5 bases). This CDR3 comprises 18 residues. Germline V gene data show CDR1 as LNHNV and CDR2 as YYDKDF (reference sequence). V shed 0 bases and J shed 0 bases, with 15 bases lying between them. CDR3 loop: CATSRETATVSSGNTIYF. The CDR3 DNA reads TGTGCCACCAGCAGAGAGACGGCGACAGTAAGCTCTGGAAACACCATATATTTT. The variable domain in full, completed from reference TRBV15 and TRBJ1-3, reads DAMVIQNPRYQVTQFGKPVTLSCSQTLNHNVMYWYQQKSSQAPKLLFHYYDKDFNNEADTPDNFQSRRPNTSFCFLDIRSPGLGDTAMYLCATSRETATVSSGNTIYFGEGSWLTVV.

The rearrangement uses TRBV11-2 and TRBJ2-7, with D perhaps TRBD1 (7 bases). In germline, CDR1 is SGHAT, CDR2 FQNNGV. The CDR3 is 14 amino acids. The V end was cut by 1 base, the J end by 7 bases, with 14 bases between. CDR3 DNA sequence: TGTGCCAGCAGCTTAGGACAGGGAGGTGGGGAGCAGTACTTC. It specifies CASSLGQGGGEQYF.